This T cell receptor beta chain was identified in a study of blood T cells in healthy people across ages (dated by TCRdb to 2014 to 2015). With respect to the entire study: In model experiments, template switching captured about one uniquely barcoded TCR beta cDNA molecule for every two T cells. To track age-related changes in TCR beta repertoire diversity, the study relied on deep sequencing normalized with unique cDNA molecular identifiers. Donors were grouped into four age groups: young (average about 15 years), middle-aged (around 39), aged (around 60) and long-lived (about 90). Two additional independent replicas of 1 million unique cDNA reads from the same blood draw were analyzed for two donors (one aged 18 to 29 and one aged 80 or older).

This clonotype was counted a few times. What antigen it recognizes has not been identified. No much larger clonotype is one base removed from it; base qualities were not supplied. Systemically healthy Caucasian individuals from Russia, over 30 in total and aged about 6 to 95 years, were included as donors. Each donor gave ten milliliters of peripheral blood, drawn into EDTA-treated Vacutainer tubes. Ficoll-Paque density-gradient centrifugation was used to isolate PBMCs, with at least 6.5 million per sample. Total RNA was extracted from PBMCs with Trizol reagent, with at least 5.5 micrograms obtained per sample. For every donor, flow cytometry on a PBMC aliquot measured the percentage of naive CD45RAhigh/CD27high T cells. Libraries came from 5' RACE. TCRdb shows the sequencer as Illumina HiSeq 2500. The second PCR ran for about 7 to 11 cycles and used a J-beta primer mix along with a sample-barcoded 5' primer. A template-switch 5' adaptor carrying 12 random nucleotides introduced a unique molecular identifier onto each TCR beta cDNA molecule. At least 2.5 million CDR3-containing paired-end reads were obtained from each sample. All of the RNA was converted into first-strand cDNA using the Mint cDNA synthesis kit, with a TRBC-specific oligonucleotide serving as the primer. Following uracil-DNA glycosylase treatment, all cDNA underwent a first 18-cycle PCR with the universal primers M1SS and BC2_uni_R. The published analysis was carried out like this. For normalization, 1 million high-quality reads, each with a distinct molecular identifier, were randomly selected from each sample. Reads sharing molecular identifiers were discarded rather than binned into consensus sequences. MiTCR, run with a Q25 quality threshold and the strictest error-elimination algorithm, handled CDR3 identification, clonotype clustering and error correction. A nonparametric unseen species model using Euler transformation provided a lower-bound estimate of total TCR beta diversity. TCRdb's own reprocessing of the public reads used fastp at Q25 and MiXCR and kept productive beta chains. Every entry covers one CDR3 protein and lists the most common genes and DNA from its rows. TCRdb, not the original authors, processed these V and J calls. Counted in this sample were hundreds of thousands of distinct CDR3 sequences; more than 20% of them appeared once. The ten largest clones add up to 8.5% to 9.5% of the sample.

V loses 1 base of germline sequence and J loses 7 bases, and the interval between the two ends is 5 bases. The germline V gene provides CDR1 KGHSY and CDR2 FQNENV. Including cysteine and phenylalanine, the CDR3 has 13 amino acids. The only DNA kept is the CDR3, 39 bases in frame from the first base. The investigation overall reported the following: Because donor CMV infection status was unknown, age-related changes in expanded clonotypes were potentially confounded. The percentage of naive T cells measured by flow cytometry correlated strongly with observed TCR beta diversity. Estimates of total diversity from one million sequenced T cells were regarded as lower bounds and underestimates. Because profiling used bulk unsorted PBMCs, naive and antigen-experienced compartments could not be compared conclusively. The long-lived group showed more naive CD4+ T cells, fewer expanded clones and increased TCR diversity than the aged group, suggesting age selection. As age increased, observed TCR beta diversity per million T cells dropped in a roughly linear way, and a significant reduction was already evident by age about 40.

This sample was shared with a second study, whose subject was T cells of mothers and their children. From the second report: Nine systemically healthy Caucasian individuals served as donors, namely three mothers together with their six children. cDNA synthesis consumed the entire amount of extracted RNA, loaded at 1.5 ug RNA in each 15 ul reaction. Sample barcodes and 2-4 random nucleotides were added via the M1S primer in the second PCR. More than 8 million TCR beta CDR3 reads were obtained from each mother, and about 3 million reads were obtained from each child. TCR recombination output is similarly shaped by thymic selection in related and unrelated pairs, with a minor effect exerted by inherited differences. Normalized repertoire overlap was always found to be slightly, but never significantly, higher in related mother-child pairs than in unrelated mother-child pairs. No persistent microchimeric T cell clones were detected, at a sensitivity of around 100 clones per million clonotypes. To look for features that set related mother-child pairs apart from unrelated individuals, the researchers ran deep NGS to compare the TCR beta repertoires of mothers and children. The mean age was roughly 44 +/- 4 years for the mothers and approximately 11 +/- 4 years for the children. After adapter ligation was performed with NEBNext reagents, the libraries were sequenced on an Illumina HiSeq 2000 with 100+100 nt paired-end reads. To prevent cross-contamination, the mother and child libraries were prepared one month apart and sequenced in separate runs. For each donor, between roughly 450,000 and 2,200,000 distinct TCR beta clonotypes were identified. Naive TCR beta clonotypes were estimated from low-frequency clonotypes matched to each donor's FACS-determined naive share, without sorting.

Sequenced input: blood. The TCR comes from a boy younger than 18 in good health. Rearrangement joined TRBV16 to TRBJ1-6, with the identity of the D gene unclear. The CDR3: CASSQWENSPLHF. The DNA is as follows: TGTGCCAGCAGCCAATGGGAGAATTCACCCCTCCACTTT.